This T cell receptor (beta chain) was recorded in a study of T cell responses to AZD1222 COVID-19 vaccine listed by TCRdb under 2021. Background for the entire study: AZD1222 recipients whose second dose came at about 4 weeks and those whose second dose came at about 12 weeks were combined into one group, since spike-specific TCR depth and breadth did not differ between the two schedules. TCR sequencing was performed for roughly 250 trial participants, of whom some 200 were given two doses of AZD1222 and around 26 were given two doses of MenACWY control vaccine. Trial participants were enrolled by age into subgroups of 18-55, 56-69 and 70-plus years, and roughly 150, 30 and 60 TCR-sequenced participants, respectively, were included in these subgroups.

Worth noting for this clone: This clone's antigen is unknown. No base quality information exists; no much larger clone differs at one position.

According to the study, the label for this sample's time point signals: baseline before first vaccination. Vaccinee samples came from UK trials COV001 and COV002, including a single-blind randomized controlled phase 2/3 trial of AZD1222 (ChAdOx1 nCoV-19) in healthy adults. Trial participant PBMC samples were collected at day 0 and day 28 after the second dose for TCRbeta chain sequencing. The CDR3 regions of human TCRbeta chains were analyzed by immunosequencing. The study's own analysis went as follows. TCRs in the repertoires were compared against a reference library of SARS-CoV-2-specific TCRs that had been generated with the MIRA antigen-specificity platform. Breadth was defined as the fraction of unique TCRs that were SARS-CoV-2-associated, and depth was defined as the fraction of total T cells that were SARS-CoV-2-associated. Using the MIRA data, each spike-specific TCR was mapped to the spike region that the TCR reacts to and placed in a CD4 or CD8 class. Log10-transformed breadth and depth values were compared by one-way ANOVA with Sidak's multiple comparisons tests. This immuneACCESS table, as held by TCRdb, lists in-frame sequences with V and J called but not all clones. Of the missing ones, under half trace to an unresolved V gene in checked studies; the others have no known cause. V and J calls and clone size are as listed in that table; D and trimming were resolved from the DNA. The sample table records about 110,000 clones; around 90% of these occur just once. The top ten constitute around 7.5% of the sample.

At the junction V is shortened by 6 bases and J by 4 bases, with 9 bases in between. The CDR3, cysteine through phenylalanine, is 12 amino acids long. The kept DNA is CDR3 alone, 36 bases in frame from the first base. The germline V gene gives CDR1 as MGHRA and CDR2 as YSYEKL. Study-wide conclusions, independent of this receptor: Epitopes outside the regions mutated in the B.1.351 and B.1.1.7 variants were reportedly recognized by nearly half of the unique spike-specific TCRs. The 56-69-year group was small, and its depth increase did not reach significance, likely because of low power. Participants were mostly white British and included more females than males, and it was suggested by the authors that clonal diversity may have been underestimated. Only five or six AZD1222 recipients were SARS-CoV-2 seropositive at baseline, limiting conclusions about previously exposed vaccinees. A significant rise in spike-specific TCR breadth and depth was observed after two AZD1222 doses relative to day 0 and relative to MenACWY recipients. Because no day 14 peak-response samples were available, repertoires were characterized only after the peak T cell response. Vaccine-associated CD4 TCRs spanned the whole spike protein, with dominant responses in regions 160-218 and 743-854.

The sequence was collected from an adult in good health. The sample was peripheral blood, taken on day 0 of AZD1222 vaccination. The V gene is TRBV4-1 and the J gene is TRBJ1-1; TRBD1 could be the D gene, as 6 bases match. The CDR3 corresponds to CASRATGTEAFF. The nucleotide sequence reads TGCGCCAGCAGGGCGACAGGCACTGAAGCTTTCTTT.